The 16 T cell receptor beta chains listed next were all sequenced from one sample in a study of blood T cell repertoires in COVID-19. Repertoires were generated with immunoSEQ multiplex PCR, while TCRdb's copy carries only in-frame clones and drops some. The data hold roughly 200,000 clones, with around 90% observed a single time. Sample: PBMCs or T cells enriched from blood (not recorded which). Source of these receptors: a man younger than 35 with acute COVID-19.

DNA for the CDR3: TGTGCCAGCAGTTTAGTCGGCAGGGGGCCCTCCTACGAGCAGTACTTC. Its protein product is CASSLVGRGPSYEQYF. The rearrangement joins TRBV28 to TRBJ2-7, with 8 bases identical to TRBD1. The V and J ends lost 2 bases and 0 bases, in that order; junction bases with no gene match: 6. The CDR3 totals 16 residues. CDR1 and CDR2 from the germline V gene are MDHEN and SYDVKM.

CDR3 coding DNA: TGTGCCAGCAGCTTAACGCAGGACTACGAGCAGTACTTC. Translation gives CASSLTQDYEQYF. This sequence joins TRBV13 and TRBJ2-7; D is undetermined. This CDR3 has 13 amino acids. The V gene lost 2 bases and the J gene lost 3 bases, with 8 bases spanning the gap. The germline V gene has CDR1 PRHDT and CDR2 FYEKMQ (reference sequence).

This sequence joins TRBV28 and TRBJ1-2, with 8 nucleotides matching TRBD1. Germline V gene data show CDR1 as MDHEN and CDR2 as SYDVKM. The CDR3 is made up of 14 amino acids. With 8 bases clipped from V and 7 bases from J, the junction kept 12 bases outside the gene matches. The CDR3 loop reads CASLLGQGYRGYTF. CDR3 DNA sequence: TGTGCCAGCCTACTAGGACAGGGCTACCGTGGCTACACCTTC.

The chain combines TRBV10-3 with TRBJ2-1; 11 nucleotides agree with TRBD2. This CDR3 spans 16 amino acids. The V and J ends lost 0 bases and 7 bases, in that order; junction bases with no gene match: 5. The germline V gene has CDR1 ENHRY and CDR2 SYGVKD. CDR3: CAISESLAGELNEQFF. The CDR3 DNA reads TGTGCCATCAGTGAGTCACTAGCGGGAGAATTGAATGAGCAGTTCTTC.

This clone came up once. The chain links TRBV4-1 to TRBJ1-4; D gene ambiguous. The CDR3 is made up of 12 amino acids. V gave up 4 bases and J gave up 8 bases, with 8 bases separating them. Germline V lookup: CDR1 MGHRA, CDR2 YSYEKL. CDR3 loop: CASSLGGEKLFF. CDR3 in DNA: TGCGCCAGCAGCCTGGGAGGGGAAAAACTGTTTTTT.

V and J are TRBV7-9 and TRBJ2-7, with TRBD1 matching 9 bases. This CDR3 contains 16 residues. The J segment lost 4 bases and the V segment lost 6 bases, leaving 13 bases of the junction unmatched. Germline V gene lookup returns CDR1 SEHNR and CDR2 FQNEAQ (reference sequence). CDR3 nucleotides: TGTGCCAGCAGTAACACAGGGGGCGACCGCGCTTACGAGCAGTACTTC. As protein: CASSNTGGDRAYEQYF. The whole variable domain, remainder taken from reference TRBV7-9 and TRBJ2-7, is DTGVSQNPRHKITKRGQNVTFRCDPISEHNRLYWYRQTLGQGPEFLTYFQNEAQLEKSRLLSDRFSAERPKGSFSTLEIQRTEQGDSAMYLCASSNTGGDRAYEQYFGPGTRLTVT.

The CDR3 nucleotides read TGTGCCAGCAGCTTTGATTACCGGGATTCCGAGCAGTACTTC. Translating it yields CASSFDYRDSEQYF. The chain combines TRBV7-9 with TRBJ2-7, with D tentatively TRBD2 (5 bases). Germline values: CDR1 SEHNR, CDR2 FQNEAQ (reference sequence). Trimming took off 3 bases at V and 6 bases at J, with 15 bases between the two ends. The CDR3 is 14 amino acids.

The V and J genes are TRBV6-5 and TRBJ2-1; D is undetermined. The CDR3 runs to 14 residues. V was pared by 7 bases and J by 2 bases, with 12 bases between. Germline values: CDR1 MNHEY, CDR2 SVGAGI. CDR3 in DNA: TGTGCCAGCAATACGGGTAACGCCTACAATGAGCAGTTCTTC. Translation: CASNTGNAYNEQFF.

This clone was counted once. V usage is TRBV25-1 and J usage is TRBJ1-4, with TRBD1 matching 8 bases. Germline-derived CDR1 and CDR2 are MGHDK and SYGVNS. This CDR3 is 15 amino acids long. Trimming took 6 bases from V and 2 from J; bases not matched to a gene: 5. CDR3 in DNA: TGTGCCAGCAGCGATCAGGGGGCCACTAATGAAAAACTGTTTTTT. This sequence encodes CASSDQGATNEKLFF.

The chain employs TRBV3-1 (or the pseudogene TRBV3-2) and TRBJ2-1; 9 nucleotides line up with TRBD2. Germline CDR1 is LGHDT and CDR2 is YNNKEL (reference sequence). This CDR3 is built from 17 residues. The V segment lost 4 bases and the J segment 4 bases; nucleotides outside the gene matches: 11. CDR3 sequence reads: CASSPQALAGTYNEQFF. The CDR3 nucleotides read TGTGCCAGCAGCCCACAGGCCCTAGCGGGGACATACAATGAGCAGTTCTTC.

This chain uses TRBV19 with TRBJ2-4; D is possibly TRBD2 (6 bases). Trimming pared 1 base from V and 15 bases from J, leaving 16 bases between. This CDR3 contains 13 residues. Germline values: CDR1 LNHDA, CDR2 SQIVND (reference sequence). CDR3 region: CASSIASGVGLYF. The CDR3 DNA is TGTGCCAGTAGTATAGCCTCGGGAGTTGGGTTGTACTTC.

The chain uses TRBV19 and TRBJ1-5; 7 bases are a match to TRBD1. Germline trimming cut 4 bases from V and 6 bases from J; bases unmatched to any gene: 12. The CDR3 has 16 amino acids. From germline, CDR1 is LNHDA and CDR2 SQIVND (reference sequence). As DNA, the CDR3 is TGTGCCAGTAGTACACTAGGGGGCGCCGATGGTCAGCCCCAGCATTTT. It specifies CASSTLGGADGQPQHF.

Here the CDR3 reads CASSEGQRNTEAFF. CDR3 nucleotide sequence: TGCGCCAGCAGTGAAGGACAGAGGAACACTGAAGCTTTCTTT. V gene TRBV10-2 combines with J gene TRBJ1-1; perhaps TRBD1 as D (6 bases). The CDR3 spans 14 residues. V was trimmed by 3 bases and J by 1 base, leaving 9 bases between them. The germline V gene has CDR1 WSHSY and CDR2 SAAADI.

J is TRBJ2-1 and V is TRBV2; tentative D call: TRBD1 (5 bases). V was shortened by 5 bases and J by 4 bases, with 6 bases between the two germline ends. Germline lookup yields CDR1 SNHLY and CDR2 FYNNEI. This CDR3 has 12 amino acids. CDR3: CASSQGYNEQFF. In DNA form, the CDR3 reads TGTGCCAGCAGTCAGGGATACAATGAGCAGTTCTTC.

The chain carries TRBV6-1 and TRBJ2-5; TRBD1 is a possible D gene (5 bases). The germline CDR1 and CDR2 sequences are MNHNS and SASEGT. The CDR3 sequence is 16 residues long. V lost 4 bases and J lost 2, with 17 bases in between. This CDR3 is CASSANTGVGQETQYF. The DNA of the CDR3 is TGTGCCAGCAGTGCCAACACAGGAGTCGGACAAGAGACCCAGTACTTC.

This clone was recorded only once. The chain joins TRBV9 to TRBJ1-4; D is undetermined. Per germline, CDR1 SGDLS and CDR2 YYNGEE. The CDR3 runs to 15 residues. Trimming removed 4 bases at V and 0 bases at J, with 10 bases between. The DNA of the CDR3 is TGTGCCAGCAGCCAAGGAGAAACAACTAATGAAAAACTGTTTTTT. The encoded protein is CASSQGETTNEKLFF.